This T cell receptor (beta chain) was recovered during a study of human T cells and chemical hapten exposure (dated by TCRdb to the early 2020s). Describing the broader study: For sensitization, 2% DPC in acetone was applied to a roughly 2 cm by roughly 2 cm area of upper inner arm skin. Throughout the approximately 26-week study period, patients were also given weekly therapeutic DPC doses on the scalp. Patch testing was performed on the upper back with Finn chambers containing 0.01% DPC, and the patch tests were scored after 6 days according to International Contact Dermatitis Research Group standards. Alopecia areata with under or over 50% scalp involvement, alopecia totalis and alopecia universalis were represented in the patient cohort, which was mostly female. Libraries were combined into a pool for sequencing, and differences in TCR yield between samples came mainly from small differences in library volumes within the pool. The study tracked peripheral blood TCR repertoire changes in vivo during primary and secondary sensitization to the hapten diphenylcyclopropenone (DPC) in alopecia patients. Blood samples were taken from patients before sensitization (week 0) and then at 2, 6 and about 24 weeks after DPC sensitization. For TCR sequencing, blood came from 25 to 35 alopecia patients at anywhere from one to four time points (pre-sensitization, 2, 6 and 24 weeks). What the work shows at the level of the full study, not this receptor alone: No change with DPC sensitization was found in the number of TCRs above 1 in 1000 frequency, and no evidence of global repertoire structure alterations was found. A positive correlation was found between the number of PT1 expanded TCRs and patch test score, with significance reached at thresholds 8, 16 and 32 but not 4. Because every patient had alopecia, a presumed autoimmune disease, the patients' immune response might differ from that of healthy individuals. Compared with pre-sensitization or healthy control sets, expanded TCRs formed significantly more large CDR3 similarity clusters, which is consistent with antigen-driven responses. After repeated subsampling, changes were observed in the strength of the expansion versus patch-test correlation and in the threshold at which the correlation became significant.

Ten or more counts support this clonotype. Its antigen remains undetermined. Base quality data are lacking; no much larger clone is found one base away. Library method: RACE. Reads for this sample came from a NextSeq 500. During library preparation, unique molecular identifiers were attached to individual cDNA molecules so that TCRs could be counted quantitatively and reproducibly. Both TCR alpha and TCR beta chains were sequenced from each blood RNA sample. Per the source publication's procedure: Samples had a median of 95,638 TCRs, with a range from about 20,000 to 690,600. V, J and CDR3 annotation of the TCR reads was performed with the Decombinator software suite. To make PS versus PT1 abundance plots, every sample was subsampled to the same number of TCRs (28,000). TCRs were defined as expanded if absent before sensitization and observed at least eight times at the 2-week time point. TCRdb reprocessed the public reads (quality trimming at Q25 with fastp, clone calling with MiXCR) and kept in-frame beta chains. When rows share a CDR3 protein, they turn into one entry using the most common DNA and genes. TCRdb, not the original authors, processed these V and J calls. Across this sample there are more than 85,000 distinct CDR3 sequences, with 7.5% to 9.5% seen only once. Of the sample, around 2.6% is held by the ten largest clones.

Per the publication, the time point label means: pre-sensitization, week 0. What this sample's treatment or condition label stands for: therapeutic diphenylcyclopropenone sensitization with weekly scalp DPC. At every patch-test visit, the blood draw took place before the patch test was put on. Patients were considered eligible if aged 18 to 70, diagnosed with alopecia and deemed suitable for DPC therapy, and patients were excluded if pregnant. Total RNA was extracted from unfractionated whole blood that had been collected in Tempus Blood RNA tubes. The trim is 3 bases for V and 1 base for J, with a gap of 17 bases between the germline ends. Including cysteine and phenylalanine, the CDR3 has 17 amino acids. Just the 51-base CDR3 DNA is kept, in frame starting at base 1.

The chain couples TRBV12-3 or TRBV12-4 to TRBJ2-3; the D gene is unclear. The source of this sequence is a man between 35 and 55 years old with alopecia areata. Some clones in this sample may be carry-over from other donors' samples. The sequencing used whole blood, collected in connection with sensitization to the hapten diphenylcyclopropenone (DPC). The DNA sequence is TGTGCCAGCAGTTTCTCGCTACTTCGGCGCGGCACAGATACGCAGTATTTT. This sequence encodes CASSFSLLRRGTDTQYF.